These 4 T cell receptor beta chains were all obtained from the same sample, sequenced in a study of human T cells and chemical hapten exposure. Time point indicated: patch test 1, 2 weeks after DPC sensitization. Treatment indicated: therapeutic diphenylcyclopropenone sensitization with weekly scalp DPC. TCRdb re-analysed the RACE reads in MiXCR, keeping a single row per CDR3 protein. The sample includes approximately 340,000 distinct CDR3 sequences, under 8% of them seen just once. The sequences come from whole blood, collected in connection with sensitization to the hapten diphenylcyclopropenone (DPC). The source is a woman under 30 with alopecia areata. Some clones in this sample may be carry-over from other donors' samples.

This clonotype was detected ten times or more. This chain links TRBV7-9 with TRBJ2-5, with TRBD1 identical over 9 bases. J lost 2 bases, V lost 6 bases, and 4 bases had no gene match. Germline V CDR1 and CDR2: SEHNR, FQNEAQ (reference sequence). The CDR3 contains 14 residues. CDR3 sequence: CASSLTGGQETQYF. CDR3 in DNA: TGTGCCAGCAGTCTGACAGGGGGGCAAGAGACCCAGTACTTC.

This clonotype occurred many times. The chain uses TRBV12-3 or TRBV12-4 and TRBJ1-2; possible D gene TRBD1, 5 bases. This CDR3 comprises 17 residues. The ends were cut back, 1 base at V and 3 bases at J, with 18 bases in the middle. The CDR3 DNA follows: TGTGCCAGCAGTTTAGTAATCCTGACAGCTTATGACTATGGCTACACCTTC. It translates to CASSLVILTAYDYGYTF.

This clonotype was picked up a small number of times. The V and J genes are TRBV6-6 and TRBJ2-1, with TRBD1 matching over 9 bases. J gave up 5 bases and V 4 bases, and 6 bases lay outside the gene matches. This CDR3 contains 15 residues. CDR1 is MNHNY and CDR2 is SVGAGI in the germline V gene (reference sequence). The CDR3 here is CASSSPGTGHNEQFF. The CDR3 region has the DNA TGTGCCAGCAGTTCGCCCGGGACAGGGCACAATGAGCAGTTCTTC.

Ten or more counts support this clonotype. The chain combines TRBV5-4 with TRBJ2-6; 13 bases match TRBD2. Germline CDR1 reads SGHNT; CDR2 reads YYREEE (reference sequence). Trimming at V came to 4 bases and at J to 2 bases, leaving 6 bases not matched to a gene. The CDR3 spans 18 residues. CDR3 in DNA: TGTGCCAGCAGCGCGGGGGGACTAGCGGGGACTGGGGCCAACGTCCTGACTTTC. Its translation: CASSAGGLAGTGANVLTF.